This T cell receptor beta chain came from a study of blood T cell repertoires in COVID-19. Background on the study: Both acute and convalescent COVID-19 samples were obtained from the United States, Italy and Spain. The analysed material was cDNA or gDNA that came from T cells, B-cell-depleted T cells, or PBMCs.

V shed 0 bases and J 0 bases; nucleotides not matched to a gene: 15. Germline-derived CDR1 and CDR2 are SGHRS and YFSETQ. The CDR3 extends over 20 amino acids. How the authors handled the data: Estimates of nucleated cell counts were drawn from the amplification of reference gene primers. Profiled with immunoSEQ multiplex PCR; TCRdb holds only in-frame clones, not every one. V and J calls and clone size are copied from that table; D and trimming were computed from the DNA. The sample carries over 250,000 clones, approximately 88% recorded once. The Seattle patients joined while their infection was active and were tracked longitudinally afterward.

Sequencing used peripheral blood. The V gene is TRBV5-1, the J gene TRBJ1-5; the match to TRBD1 covers 7 bases. The receptor comes from a woman in her sixties or seventies with COVID-19, enrolled during active disease. DNA for the CDR3: TGCGCCAGCAGCTTGGATCAGGGGGTATCTAAACCTTATAGCAATCAGCCCCAGCATTTT. It yields the protein CASSLDQGVSKPYSNQPQHF.